Listed here are 2 T cell receptor beta chains from one sample, sequenced in a study of T cell repertoires in cytomegalovirus infection. From the reads, TCRdb called clonotypes with MiXCR, one entry per CDR3 protein. The profile shows 700,000 to 950,000 distinct CDR3 sequences, about 31% of them singletons. Antigen specificity for these receptors is unknown. The sample consisted of cultured CD8+ T cells from PBMCs, taken from culture after CMV antigen stimulation. Every receptor here comes from a human donor in good health (CMV status not recorded). Some clones in this sample may be carry-over from other donors' samples.

This rearrangement joins TRBV27 to TRBJ2-2; D call uncertain. Germline V lookup: CDR1 MNHEY, CDR2 SMNVEV (reference sequence). The V end was cut by 4 bases, the J end by 4 bases, with 13 bases between. The CDR3 is 15 amino acids. CDR3 sequence: CASSSTETITGELFF. As DNA, the CDR3 is TGTGCCAGCAGTTCCACCGAAACGATCACCGGGGAGCTGTTTTTT.

This clonotype was recorded a few times. The chain links TRBV6-6 to TRBJ2-7; a possible D gene is TRBD1 (6 bases). Germline V gene lookup returns CDR1 MNHNY and CDR2 SVGAGI (reference sequence). The length of the CDR3 is 15 residues. Trimming cost V 2 bases and J 2 bases, with 13 bases left between them. The CDR3 here is CASSYNGGETYEQYV. Here the CDR3 DNA reads TGTGCCAGCAGTTACAATGGGGGCGAAACCTACGAGCAGTACGTC.